The 3 T cell receptor beta chains below all came from one sample that was sequenced in a study of shared clonotypes between healthy human individuals. It was CD45RO-negative cells, positively selected for CCR7, that made up naive CD8 cells, with terminally differentiated effector memory CD45RA+ cells excluded. Sequencing was performed with immunoSEQ multiplex PCR; in TCRdb, only in-frame clones are kept and a portion is missing. The profile shows 560,000 or so clones, approximately 96% of them singletons. The sequencing sample was made of naive CD8+ T cells sorted from blood. These receptors all come from a woman aged 30 to 39 in good health.

The CDR3 loop is CASSSRQGDYGYTF. The CDR3 nucleotides read TGTGCCAGCAGCAGCAGACAGGGCGACTATGGCTACACCTTC. This chain joins TRBV13 and TRBJ1-2, with TRBD1 matching 7 bases. Germline V gene data show CDR1 as PRHDT and CDR2 as FYEKMQ (reference sequence). This CDR3 has 14 residues. Unmatched junction bases numbered 6, after V lost 5 bases and J lost 3 bases.

The chain is built from TRBV28 and TRBJ2-1; TRBD2 matches 9 bases. The CDR3 is 15 amino acids. In germline, CDR1 is MDHEN, CDR2 SYDVKM. J lost 7 bases, V lost 5 bases, and 9 bases had no gene match. CDR3 sequence (DNA): TGTGCCAGCAGTCCCCCCGTCAGCGGGAGGAATGAGCAGTTCTTC. Translated: CASSPPVSGRNEQFF.

This chain uses TRBV28 with TRBJ1-3, with D uncertain. The CDR3 runs 15 residues. Trimming shortened V by 3 bases and J by 0 bases, and 9 bases separated the two germline ends. The germline gives CDR1 MDHEN, CDR2 SYDVKM. The CDR3 is CASSLIGYSGNTIYF. The CDR3, as DNA: TGTGCCAGCAGTTTGATAGGGTACTCTGGAAACACCATATATTTT.